This T cell receptor (beta chain) was profiled in a study of T cell responses to AZD1222 COVID-19 vaccine. The CDR3 loop spans 17 amino acids. Germline V lookup: CDR1 LNHDA, CDR2 SQIVND (reference sequence). Trimming removed 1 base from V and 5 bases from J; junction bases left unmatched: 11. Study conclusions and caveats: A mostly white British donor set with more females was recruited, and clonal diversity was possibly underestimated. Elevations in Spike-specific TCR breadth and depth followed administration of two AZD1222 doses. Reportedly, nearly half the spike-specific TCRs target unmutated variant regions. Spike as a whole was targeted by vaccine-associated CD4 TCRs, dominant at 160-218 and 743-854.

Clones were read by immunoSEQ multiplex PCR, and TCRdb kept only the in-frame ones, dropping some. The sample records about 150,000 clones, nearly 95% being singletons. Notes on this clone: Antigen: not known.

V is TRBV19 and J is TRBJ2-7; 10 bases line up with TRBD2. The source material was peripheral blood, sampled on day 0 of AZD1222 vaccination. The sequence was collected from an adult in good health. CDR3: CASSIGPPLAGVDEQYF. The CDR3 coding sequence is TGTGCCAGTAGTATAGGCCCCCCGCTAGCGGGAGTCGACGAGCAGTACTTC. The full variable domain, with the rest looked up from reference TRBV19 and TRBJ2-7, is DGGITQSPKYLFRKEGQNVTLSCEQNLNHDAMYWYRQDPGQGLRLIYYSQIVNDFQKGDIAEGYSVSREKKESFPLTVTSAQKNPTAFYLCASSIGPPLAGVDEQYFGPGTRLTVT.